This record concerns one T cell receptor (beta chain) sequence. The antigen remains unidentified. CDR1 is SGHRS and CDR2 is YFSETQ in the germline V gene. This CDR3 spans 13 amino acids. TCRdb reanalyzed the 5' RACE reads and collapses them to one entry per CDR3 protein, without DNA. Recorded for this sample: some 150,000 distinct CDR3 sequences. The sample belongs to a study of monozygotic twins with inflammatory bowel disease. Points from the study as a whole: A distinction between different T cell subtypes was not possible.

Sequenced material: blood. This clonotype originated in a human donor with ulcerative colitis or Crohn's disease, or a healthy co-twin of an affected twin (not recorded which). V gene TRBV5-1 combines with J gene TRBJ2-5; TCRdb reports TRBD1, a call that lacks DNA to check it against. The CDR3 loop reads CASSLDPGKTQYF.